Presented here are 22 T cell receptor beta chains from one specimen sequenced in a study of monozygotic twins with inflammatory bowel disease. TCRdb re-called the 5' RACE reads, yielding one record per CDR3 amino acid sequence without DNA. The sample has approximately 400,000 distinct CDR3 sequences. Sample: blood. The receptor set was obtained from a human donor with ulcerative colitis or Crohn's disease, or a healthy co-twin of an affected twin (not recorded which).

V usage is TRBV6-2 or TRBV6-3 and J usage is TRBJ1-5. Per germline, CDR1 MNHEY and CDR2 SVGEGT. This CDR3 spans 15 amino acids. CDR3 loop: CASSYGRRGNQPQHF.

This chain uses TRBV30 with TRBJ1-4; the D call of TRBD1 rests on TCRdb alone, since no DNA is present to check it. The CDR3 is 13 amino acids. Germline-derived CDR1 and CDR2 are GTSNPN and SVGIG (reference sequence). CDR3 residues: CAGRTGGNEKLFF.

The chain links TRBV5-1 to TRBJ2-5. The CDR3 is made up of 14 amino acids. Germline loops: CDR1 SGHRS, CDR2 YFSETQ. This CDR3 reads CASSLAGVEETQYF.

J is TRBJ1-1 and V is TRBV7-9; the D call from TCRdb, TRBD1, cannot be confirmed without DNA. The germline CDR1 and CDR2 sequences are SEHNR and FQNEAQ (reference sequence). This CDR3 has 11 amino acids. CDR3 sequence: CASMGVIEAFF.

This chain links TRBV4-3 with TRBJ2-4; the D call from TCRdb, TRBD2, cannot be confirmed without DNA. The CDR3 spans 15 residues. Looked up from germline, CDR1 is LGHNA and CDR2 is YSLEER. The CDR3 sequence: CASSQEASGLYIQYF.

V gene TRBV5-1 combines with J gene TRBJ1-5. The CDR3 sequence is 14 residues long. Looked up from germline, CDR1 is SGHRS and CDR2 is YFSETQ. The CDR3 protein is CASSLYSRNQPQHF.

V is TRBV7-2 and J is TRBJ2-1. Germline assignment: CDR1 SGHTA and CDR2 FQGNSA. The CDR3 contains 14 residues. The CDR3 region is CASSRQNVGNEQFF.

The chain carries TRBV20-1 and TRBJ2-5; as DNA is missing, the TRBD2 call by TCRdb cannot be tested. This CDR3 has 14 residues. Germline CDR1 and CDR2: DFQATT and SNEGSKA (reference sequence). CDR3 protein: CSASPLAGQETQYF.

The rearrangement links TRBV20-1 to TRBJ2-3; TCRdb picks TRBD2, but there is no DNA to check that call. Germline V gene lookup returns CDR1 DFQATT and CDR2 SNEGSKA (reference sequence). This CDR3 spans 15 amino acids. CDR3: CSARRAGGSTDTQYF.

The chain links TRBV14 to TRBJ2-3; TCRdb's D call of TRBD2 is untestable without DNA. This CDR3 has 19 amino acids. Looked up from germline, CDR1 is SGHDN and CDR2 is FVKESK. CDR3: CASSPLAGDFTLMRGTQYF.

This chain links TRBV5-1 with TRBJ2-6; TCRdb selects TRBD1, and the lack of DNA leaves this call unchecked. The length of the CDR3 is 15 residues. CDR1 and CDR2 from the germline V gene are SGHRS and YFSETQ. The CDR3 sequence is CASSLQTGTVNVLTF.

The V gene is TRBV7-9, the J gene TRBJ2-3; there is no DNA to check the TCRdb D call of TRBD1. Germline lookup yields CDR1 SEHNR and CDR2 FQNEAQ (reference sequence). This CDR3 region has 15 residues. CDR3 sequence reads: CASSQQKTGGDTQYF.

The chain uses TRBV5-1 and TRBJ1-1; no DNA is available, so the TRBD1 call from TCRdb remains unchecked. This CDR3 is 15 amino acids long. Germline V gives CDR1 SGHRS, CDR2 YFSETQ. CDR3 in amino acids: CASSSSPGAETEAFF.

This rearrangement joins TRBV5-1 to TRBJ2-7; checking the TCRdb D call of TRBD2 is not possible without DNA. Per the germline V gene, CDR1 is SGHRS and CDR2 is YFSETQ. The CDR3 has 15 amino acids. The CDR3 region is CASSPLDSRSYEQYF.

CDR3 sequence reads: CASMNGAANTGELFF. The chain combines TRBV9 with TRBJ2-2; TCRdb returns TRBD1, unconfirmable since there is no DNA. The CDR3 has 15 amino acids. Germline assignment: CDR1 SGDLS and CDR2 YYNGEE.

The genes are TRBV6-1 and TRBJ1-1; with no DNA, the TCRdb D assignment of TRBD1 cannot be verified. Germline lookup yields CDR1 MNHNS and CDR2 SASEGT. The CDR3 length is 15 residues. Here the CDR3 reads CASSEGQGVGTEAFF.

The V call is TRBV15, the J call TRBJ2-2; checking the TCRdb D call of TRBD1 is not possible without DNA. Per the germline V gene, CDR1 is LNHNV and CDR2 is YYDKDF (reference sequence). The CDR3 totals 14 residues. The CDR3 sequence is CATSRDFPGGELFF.

The chain is built from TRBV4-3 and TRBJ2-3; TCRdb names TRBD2, which stays unverified in the absence of DNA. Germline-derived CDR1 and CDR2 are LGHNA and YSLEER. This CDR3 has 17 residues. The CDR3 protein is CASSQDGFGLEADTQYF.

The chain joins TRBV27 to TRBJ2-5; the TCRdb D gene call, TRBD1, has no DNA to confirm it. CDR3 length equals 15 residues. Looked up from germline, CDR1 is MNHEY and CDR2 is SMNVEV (reference sequence). The CDR3 loop reads CASRPSTGGIETQYF.

V is TRBV20-1 and J is TRBJ1-4. The V gene's germline CDR1 is DFQATT and CDR2 SNEGSKA (reference sequence). The CDR3 runs to 14 residues. CDR3: CSARDNNRWEKLFF.

This chain links TRBV12-3 or TRBV12-4 with TRBJ1-2. The CDR3 totals 12 residues. The CDR3 is CASSLGPGGYTF.

The chain is built from TRBV6-2 or TRBV6-3 and TRBJ2-7; TCRdb's D gene call, TRBD1, goes unchecked for lack of DNA. The CDR3 is 13 residues long. Germline V CDR1 and CDR2: MNHEY, SVGEGT. CDR3 region: CASSRTPYYEQYF.